Listed here are 28 T cell receptor beta chains from one sample, sequenced in a study of shared clonotypes between healthy human individuals. The table came from immunoSEQ multiplex PCR; TCRdb's copy has only in-frame clones and leaves some out. This table has about 2.2 million clones, about 93% appearing once. Positively selected for CCR7, the CD45RO-negative cells used as naive CD8 cells excluded terminally differentiated effector memory CD45RA+ cells. Sample: naive CD8+ T cells from PBMCs. These receptors originate from a man between 18 and 29 years old in good health. Some clones in this sample may be carry-over from other donors' samples.

CDR3: CASSLVGENGYTF. The CDR3 coding sequence is TGTGCCAGCAGCTTGGTTGGGGAGAATGGCTACACCTTC. The V gene is TRBV5-6, the J gene TRBJ1-2; D unclear. The ends were cut back, 0 bases at V and 6 bases at J, with 9 bases in the middle. The CDR3 contains 13 residues. Germline V CDR1 and CDR2: SGHDT, YYEEEE.

The V and J genes are TRBV7-8 and TRBJ2-7; no firm D call. V was cut by 7 bases and J by 0 bases, with 19 bases left in between. There are 16 residues in the CDR3. Germline-derived CDR1 and CDR2 are SGHVS and FQNEAQ. This CDR3 is CASIPPSGQGSYEQYF. The CDR3 DNA reads TGTGCCAGCATTCCGCCCTCTGGGCAAGGCTCCTACGAGCAGTACTTC.

The V and J genes are TRBV6-5 and TRBJ2-1; possible D gene TRBD2, 6 bases. Trimming stripped 2 bases from V and 4 bases from J, with 12 bases between. CDR1 MNHEY and CDR2 SVGAGI come from the germline V gene. CDR3 length equals 15 residues. DNA of the CDR3: TGTGCCAGCAGTTACGGGGTAGCGGTATACAATGAGCAGTTCTTC. Protein: CASSYGVAVYNEQFF.

This clone was seen only once. The chain couples TRBV15 to TRBJ1-4; TRBD1 aligns across 10 bases. Trimming cost V 3 bases and J 6 bases; bases outside gene matches: 7. The CDR3 spans 16 residues. In germline, CDR1 is LNHNV, CDR2 YYDKDF (reference sequence). The CDR3 sequence is CATSSERDRGDEKLFF. The CDR3 nucleotides read TGTGCCACCAGCAGTGAACGGGACAGGGGAGATGAAAAACTGTTTTTT.

A single count supports this clone. CDR3 in amino acids: CASSQTAGTGTHGYTF. The CDR3 DNA follows: TGTGCCAGCAGTCAAACCGCCGGGACAGGGACCCATGGCTACACCTTC. The chain is built from TRBV6-6 and TRBJ1-2; 9 bases are a match to TRBD1. Germline-derived CDR1 and CDR2 are MNHNY and SVGAGI (reference sequence). The CDR3 consists of 16 residues. V gave up 5 bases and J gave up 6 bases; unmatched junction bases: 13.

The V gene is TRBV2, the J gene TRBJ2-7; 11 bases agree with TRBD2. Germline trimming cut 6 bases from V and 9 bases from J; bases unmatched to any gene: 19. The V gene's germline CDR1 is SNHLY and CDR2 FYNNEI. The CDR3 has 17 residues. The CDR3 reads CASRGRLAGSSQEGQYF. Here the CDR3 DNA reads TGTGCCAGCAGGGGACGACTAGCGGGATCTTCCCAAGAGGGGCAGTACTTC.

The chain joins TRBV28 to TRBJ2-1; the match to TRBD2 covers 14 bases. The J segment lost 7 bases and the V segment lost 6 bases, leaving 8 bases of the junction unmatched. The CDR3 consists of 16 residues. The germline V gene has CDR1 MDHEN and CDR2 SYDVKM. The CDR3 DNA reads as TGTGCCAGCAGGACCGGGACTAGCGGGAGTACGAATGAGCAGTTCTTC. The encoded protein is CASRTGTSGSTNEQFF. Variable domain in full (rest from reference TRBV28 and TRBJ2-1): DVKVTQSSRYLVKRTGEKVFLECVQDMDHENMFWYRQDPGLGLRLIYFSYDVKMKEKGDIPEGYSVSREKKERFSLILESASTNQTSMYLCASRTGTSGSTNEQFFGPGTRLTVL.

The gene calls are TRBV11-2 and TRBJ1-3; TRBD1 might be the D (6 bases). The CDR3 has 15 amino acids. Trimming stripped 1 base from V and 4 bases from J, with 11 bases between. Germline CDR1 is SGHAT and CDR2 is FQNNGV. CDR3 DNA: TGTGCCAGCAGCTTAGGATGGACAGAAGGAAACACCATATATTTT. The encoded protein is CASSLGWTEGNTIYF. Combining the CDR3 with reference TRBV11-2 and TRBJ1-3 gives the whole variable domain EAGVAQSPRYKIIEKRQSVAFWCNPISGHATLYWYQQILGQGPKLLIQFQNNGVVDDSQLPKDRFSAERLKGVDSTLKIQPAKLEDSAVYLCASSLGWTEGNTIYFGEGSWLTVV.

The chain joins TRBV11-2 to TRBJ2-2, with D hard to call. Trimming left V 5 bases short and J 11 bases short, with 9 bases between. From germline, CDR1 is SGHAT and CDR2 FQNNGV. CDR3 length: 11 residues. CDR3 amino acids: CASSPVVELFF. The CDR3 DNA follows: TGTGCCAGCAGCCCCGTTGTAGAGCTGTTTTTT.

This clone showed up just a few times. The gene calls are TRBV27 and TRBJ1-5; the D gene is possibly TRBD1 (6 bases). The germline V and J ends were trimmed by 5 bases and 4 bases, with 12 bases remaining between them. The CDR3 loop spans 14 amino acids. Germline V gene data show CDR1 as MNHEY and CDR2 as SMNVEV (reference sequence). Written as DNA, the CDR3 is TGTGCCAGCAGTCAATTCAGGGGTAATCAGCCCCAGCATTTT. Translation gives CASSQFRGNQPQHF.

Regarding this clone: The junction does not match germline at one end; this may be a read error. The chain is built from TRBV7-2 and TRBJ2-1; D is undetermined. The V gene's germline CDR1 is SGHTA and CDR2 FQGNSA. The CDR3 is 14 residues long. The CDR3 protein is CAGSLLTRANEQFF. Written as DNA, the CDR3 is TGTGCCGGCAGCTTGCTGACCCGCGCCAATGAGCAGTTCTTC.

As regards this clone: Other DNA sequences in the same sample also yield this CDR3. The chain employs TRBV27 and TRBJ2-2; 7 bases match TRBD1. This CDR3 comprises 15 residues. Germline-derived CDR1 and CDR2 are MNHEY and SMNVEV (reference sequence). V gave up 4 bases and J gave up 3 bases; unmatched junction bases: 5. CDR3 amino acids: CASSSGGRYTGELFF. CDR3 in DNA: TGTGCCAGCAGTTCAGGGGGTCGTTACACCGGGGAGCTGTTTTTT.

This clone was recorded only once. The J gene is TRBJ1-1, the V gene TRBV7-2; D not certain. Germline values: CDR1 SGHTA, CDR2 FQGNSA. Trimming removed 3 bases at V and 7 bases at J, with 6 bases between. This CDR3 is 11 amino acids long. This CDR3 is CASSFGFEAFF. CDR3 in DNA: TGTGCCAGCAGCTTTGGCTTTGAAGCTTTCTTT.

The chain employs TRBV4-1 and TRBJ2-7; 8 bases are a match to TRBD2. The germline gives CDR1 MGHRA, CDR2 YSYEKL. CDR3 size: 16 residues. After removal of 4 bases from V and 3 bases from J, the junction contained 11 bases not matched to a gene. CDR3 DNA: TGCGCCAGCAGCCCGTTTTCAGCGGGAGAAAACTACGAGCAGTACTTC. Its translation is CASSPFSAGENYEQYF.

This clone was counted a few times. V gene TRBV15 combines with J gene TRBJ2-7; 7 bases are a match to TRBD1. The CDR3 spans 13 residues. CDR1 and CDR2 (germline): LNHNV, YYDKDF (reference sequence). J gave up 2 bases and V 2 bases, and 0 bases lay outside the gene matches. CDR3 bases: TGTGCCACCAGCAGACAGGGGGCCTACGAGCAGTACTTC. Amino acids: CATSRQGAYEQYF.

The V gene is TRBV11-3, the J gene TRBJ2-2; weak D call: TRBD2 (5 bases). Trimming stripped 1 base from V and 4 bases from J, with 10 bases between. CDR3 length equals 15 residues. CDR1 and CDR2 (germline): SGHNT, YENEEA. CDR3 DNA: TGTGCCAGCAGCTTAGGGCGGGCGAGCACCGGGGAGCTGTTTTTT. Protein sequence: CASSLGRASTGELFF.

This clone was recorded once. V is TRBV4-3 and J is TRBJ1-1; D is undetermined. The CDR3 is made up of 16 amino acids. V dropped 4 bases and J dropped 0 bases, with 15 bases sitting between them. CDR1 is LGHNA, CDR2 YSLEER, per germline. The DNA of the CDR3 is TGCGCCAGCAGCCCCGACCCTCAGAAATTGAACACTGAAGCTTTCTTT. This encodes CASSPDPQKLNTEAFF.

V usage is TRBV7-8 and J usage is TRBJ1-5; D is possibly TRBD1 (6 bases). Trimming removed 5 bases from V and 3 bases from J, with 14 bases in between. Looked up from germline, CDR1 is SGHVS and CDR2 is FQNEAQ. The CDR3 consists of 15 residues. For the CDR3, the DNA is TGTGCCAGCAGCACCTCCACAGGGAACAATCAGCCCCAGCATTTT. Translation: CASSTSTGNNQPQHF.

This chain joins TRBV7-9 and TRBJ2-7; the match to TRBD2 covers 7 bases. V dropped 7 bases and J dropped 6; count of bases not matched to a gene: 9. The CDR3 is 13 residues long. CDR1 and CDR2 (germline): SEHNR, FQNEAQ (reference sequence). The CDR3 reads CASTPGGSGEQYF. CDR3 bases: TGTGCCAGCACCCCTGGCGGGAGTGGCGAGCAGTACTTC. Based on the CDR3 plus reference TRBV7-9 and TRBJ2-7, the full variable domain is DTGVSQNPRHKITKRGQNVTFRCDPISEHNRLYWYRQTLGQGPEFLTYFQNEAQLEKSRLLSDRFSAERPKGSFSTLEIQRTEQGDSAMYLCASTPGGSGEQYFGPGTRLTVT.

The chain employs TRBV4-2 and TRBJ2-7; no clear D gene. Germline V gene data show CDR1 as LGHNA and CDR2 as YNFKEQ. This CDR3 has 14 amino acids. V was trimmed by 2 bases and J by 5 bases, leaving 13 bases between them. Here the CDR3 reads CASSQFTGGDEQYF. CDR3 nucleotides: TGTGCCAGCAGCCAATTTACTGGTGGAGACGAGCAGTACTTC.

The V call is TRBV28, the J call TRBJ1-3, with D possibly TRBD1 on 6 matching bases. Trimming removed 0 bases from V and 1 base from J, with 10 bases in between. The CDR3 is 16 amino acids. In germline, CDR1 is MDHEN, CDR2 SYDVKM. The CDR3 spells CASSLWGAVSGNTIYF. The CDR3 coding sequence is TGTGCCAGCAGTTTATGGGGGGCTGTTTCTGGAAACACCATATATTTT.

As DNA, the CDR3 is TGTGCCAGCAGTTTACCCTACCTAGCGGTTACCTACGAGCAGTACTTC. This codes for CASSLPYLAVTYEQYF. J is TRBJ2-7 and V is TRBV28; TRBD2 matches 7 bases. The CDR3 covers 16 residues. Germline V gene data show CDR1 as MDHEN and CDR2 as SYDVKM. The trim removed 2 bases at V and 2 bases at J, leaving 9 bases unmatched. The whole variable domain, remainder taken from reference TRBV28 and TRBJ2-7, is DVKVTQSSRYLVKRTGEKVFLECVQDMDHENMFWYRQDPGLGLRLIYFSYDVKMKEKGDIPEGYSVSREKKERFSLILESASTNQTSMYLCASSLPYLAVTYEQYFGPGTRLTVT.

This clone was observed once. V and J are TRBV6-5 and TRBJ1-4; 11 bases line up with TRBD1. This CDR3 contains 15 residues. Trimming at V came to 5 bases and at J to 7 bases, leaving 6 bases not matched to a gene. Germline CDR1 and CDR2: MNHEY and SVGAGI. Here the CDR3 DNA reads TGTGCCAGCAGTAGGACCGGGACAGGGGGTGAAAAACTGTTTTTT. The encoded protein is CASSRTGTGGEKLFF.

J is TRBJ1-6 and V is TRBV6-1; possible D gene TRBD1, 6 bases. In germline, CDR1 is MNHNS, CDR2 SASEGT. The CDR3 sequence is 18 residues long. Trimming removed 0 bases at V and 3 bases at J, with 15 bases between. The CDR3 protein is CASSEAGTQVLYNSPLHF. As DNA, the CDR3 is TGTGCCAGCAGTGAAGCCGGGACACAAGTACTCTATAATTCACCCCTCCACTTT.

The CDR3: CASSTPTLSYNEQFF. In DNA, the CDR3 is TGTGCCAGCAGTACCCCTACCCTCTCCTACAATGAGCAGTTCTTC. The chain carries TRBV28 and TRBJ2-1; D not certain. This CDR3 region has 15 residues. Looked up from germline, CDR1 is MDHEN and CDR2 is SYDVKM. V was pared by 5 bases and J by 0 bases, with 11 bases between.

The V and J genes are TRBV2 and TRBJ2-3; 8 positions agree with TRBD2. This CDR3 comprises 15 residues. CDR1 and CDR2 (germline): SNHLY, FYNNEI. J was trimmed by 0 bases and V by 11 bases; bases with no gene match: 10. The CDR3 sequence: CALGRTSSSTDTQYF. The CDR3 DNA is TGTGCCCTCGGGCGGACTAGCTCTAGCACAGATACGCAGTATTTT.

V and J are TRBV28 and TRBJ2-1; the match to TRBD2 covers 9 bases. CDR3 size: 15 residues. CDR1 MDHEN and CDR2 SYDVKM come from the germline V gene. V shed 3 bases, J shed 3 bases, and the junction held 3 bases outside the gene matches. The CDR3 protein is CASSFSGGNYNEQFF. Here the CDR3 DNA reads TGTGCCAGCAGTTTTAGCGGGGGAAACTACAATGAGCAGTTCTTC.

V is TRBV7-8 and J is TRBJ2-2; TRBD2 aligns across 12 bases. J gave up 6 bases and V 5 bases, and 13 bases lay outside the gene matches. Germline CDR1 SGHVS, CDR2 FQNEAQ. The CDR3 is 18 residues long. This CDR3 reads CASSTRPRLAGEAGELFF. CDR3 nucleotide sequence: TGTGCCAGCAGCACCCGGCCCCGACTAGCGGGAGAAGCCGGGGAGCTGTTTTTT. The whole variable domain, filled in from reference TRBV7-8 and TRBJ2-2, reads GAGVSQSPRYKVAKRGQDVALRCDPISGHVSLFWYQQALGQGPEFLTYFQNEAQLDKSGLPSDRFFAERPEGSVSTLKIQRTQQEDSAVYLCASSTRPRLAGEAGELFFGEGSRLTVL.